This T cell receptor (beta chain) came from a study of T-cell reconstitution after alpha-beta-depleted transplantation in children. Unique molecular identifiers were incorporated during preparation of the TCRbeta library. TCRdb independently ran MiXCR on the PCR reads; one entry per CDR3 protein. The profile covers about 360,000 distinct CDR3 sequences, with roughly 14% appearing a single time and approximately 4.3% taken by the ten largest. This CDR3 spans 13 amino acids. V shed 5 bases and J shed 5 bases, with 12 bases lying between them. Here the sequenced sample was PBMCs, taken from the stem cell graft. The chain couples TRBV12-3 or TRBV12-4 to TRBJ1-1; D is uncertain. The TCR was taken from a human donor who donated a stem cell graft to a child with Fanconi anemia. The CDR3 loop is CASSRPHGTEAFF. The CDR3 DNA is TGTGCCAGCAGTCGCCCCCACGGAACTGAAGCTTTCTTT.